This T cell receptor beta chain appears in the sequencing data of a study of T cell repertoires in cytomegalovirus infection. Study summary: Well-studied HLA-B-restricted epitopes and recently identified HLA-C-restricted epitopes of CMV were both used in the study.

The germline CDR1 and CDR2 sequences are MDHEN and SYDVKM. The CDR3 loop spans 13 amino acids. Between the trimmed V and J ends, which lost 3 bases and 8 bases, there was a span of 10 bases. Study results and limitations: Dominating the ex vivo response were HLA-C-restricted CMV-specific TCR beta clonotypes.

This clonotype was counted a single time. The antigen remains undetermined. TCRdb re-called the reads through MiXCR, storing one row per CDR3 protein. The sample contains around 230,000 distinct CDR3 sequences, less than 50% of which appear only once. This TCR derives from a human donor in good health (CMV status not recorded). Some clones in this sample may be carry-over from other donors' samples. Material: CD8+ T cells from cultured PBMCs, obtained from culture after CMV antigen stimulation. The genes are TRBV28 and TRBJ2-2; D is possibly TRBD2 (6 bases). CDR3 region: CASSFPGAGELFF. The CDR3 bases are TGTGCCAGCAGTTTCCCGGGAGCTGGGGAGCTGTTTTTT.